Below are 30 T cell receptor beta chains sequenced from a single sample in a study of blood T cell repertoires in COVID-19. The repertoire was sequenced with immunoSEQ multiplex PCR; TCRdb's copy has only in-frame clones and lacks some. The sample includes over 110,000 clones, about three quarters seen only once; the top ten take around 13%. Specimen: peripheral blood. The receptor source for this set is a man at least 80 years old with acute or convalescent COVID-19.

This clone was found a few times. V is TRBV19 and J is TRBJ2-7; tentatively, D is TRBD2 (5 bases). The germline CDR1 and CDR2 sequences are LNHDA and SQIVND (reference sequence). The V gene lost 6 bases and the J gene lost 0 bases, with 12 bases spanning the gap. The CDR3 has 14 residues. In nucleotides, the CDR3 is TGTGCCAGTAGCCTAGACACTAGCTCCTACGAGCAGTACTTC. It codes for CASSLDTSSYEQYF. Filled out from reference TRBV19 and TRBJ2-7, the complete variable domain reads DGGITQSPKYLFRKEGQNVTLSCEQNLNHDAMYWYRQDPGQGLRLIYYSQIVNDFQKGDIAEGYSVSREKKESFPLTVTSAQKNPTAFYLCASSLDTSSYEQYFGPGTRLTVT.

V gene TRBV30 combines with J gene TRBJ1-1; D remains ambiguous. The germline V gene has CDR1 GTSNPN and CDR2 SVGIG (reference sequence). CDR3 length: 15 residues. V was shortened by 0 bases and J by 4 bases, with 15 bases between the two germline ends. The CDR3, as DNA: TGTGCCTGGAGTGTAATCCCGGCAGGTAGCACTGAAGCTTTCTTT. Translating it yields CAWSVIPAGSTEAFF. The full variable domain, its missing parts supplied by reference TRBV30 and TRBJ1-1, is SQTIHQWPATLVQPVGSPLSLECTVEGTSNPNLYWYRQAAGRGLQLLFYSVGIGQISSEVPQNLSASRPQDRQFILSSKKLLLSDSGFYLCAWSVIPAGSTEAFFGQGTRLTVV.

The genes are TRBV7-9 and TRBJ2-2, with TRBD1 as a possible D gene (6 bases). V lost 3 bases and J 5 bases, leaving 16 bases between the germline ends. There are 16 residues in the CDR3. Germline-derived CDR1 and CDR2 are SEHNR and FQNEAQ (reference sequence). CDR3 coding DNA: TGTGCCAGCAGCTTTAATCAGGGGCTCGGGACCGGGGAGCTGTTTTTT. Translated, it gives CASSFNQGLGTGELFF.

CDR3 coding DNA: TGTGCCAGCACCTCACGAGCCGGGGGGGTCTACAATGAGCAGTTCTTC. This encodes CASTSRAGGVYNEQFF. The gene calls are TRBV3-1 (or the pseudogene TRBV3-2) and TRBJ2-1; 8 bases fit TRBD2. CDR1 is LGHDT, CDR2 YNNKEL, per germline (reference sequence). V shed 7 bases, J shed 3 bases, and the junction held 11 bases outside the gene matches. CDR3 length: 16 residues.

The chain recombines TRBV21-1 with TRBJ1-5; TRBD1 is taken as the D call from the table, unchecked against the DNA. TRBV21-1 is a pseudogene locus. The CDR3 loop spans 17 amino acids. The DNA for the CDR3 is TGTGCCAGCAGCACCGGGCCAGGACAGGGTGGCAATCAGCCCCAGCATTTT. Translating gives CASSTGPGQGGNQPQHF.

The V call is TRBV5-1, the J call TRBJ2-6; D not certain. The CDR3 is 15 residues long. Trimming pared 2 bases from V and 4 bases from J, leaving 10 bases between. From germline, CDR1 is SGHRS and CDR2 YFSETQ. CDR3 DNA: TGCGCCAGCAGCTTTTTTAGCTCCGGGGCCAACGTCCTGACTTTC. As protein: CASSFFSSGANVLTF.

In DNA form, the CDR3 reads TGTGCCAGTGGGACAGCAGATCAGCCCCAGCATTTT. Translated, it gives CASGTADQPQHF. The chain uses TRBV28 and TRBJ1-5; 7 nucleotides align to TRBD1. The germline gives CDR1 MDHEN, CDR2 SYDVKM. CDR3 length: 12 residues. V shed 9 bases and J 5 bases; nucleotides not matched to a gene: 4.

This rearrangement joins TRBV5-8 to TRBJ1-1, with D maybe TRBD1 (5 bases). Trimming left V 4 bases short and J 1 base short, with 14 bases between. Germline loops: CDR1 SGHTS, CDR2 YDEGEE. The CDR3 is 15 amino acids. For the CDR3, the DNA is TGTGCCAGCAGCCGGGGCCGGGGGACGAACACTGAAGCTTTCTTT. Amino acids: CASSRGRGTNTEAFF. Supplemented by reference TRBV5-8 and TRBJ1-1, the full variable domain reads EAGVTQSPTHLIKTRGQQATLRCSPISGHTSVYWYQQALGLGLQFLLWYDEGEERNRGNFPPRFSGRQFPNYSSELNVNALELEDSALYLCASSRGRGTNTEAFFGQGTRLTVV.

The V and J genes are TRBV6-5 and TRBJ1-3, with D uncertain. The length of the CDR3 is 14 residues. Between the trimmed V and J ends, which lost 7 bases and 4 bases, there was a span of 14 bases. The germline CDR1 and CDR2 sequences are MNHEY and SVGAGI. The CDR3 sequence is CASKPGSGGNTIYF. Written as DNA, the CDR3 is TGTGCCAGCAAGCCGGGGTCGGGGGGAAACACCATATATTTT.

The chain links TRBV6-4 to TRBJ2-3, with 7 nucleotides matching TRBD1. V shed 3 bases, J shed 6 bases, and the junction held 3 bases outside the gene matches. This CDR3 contains 13 residues. Germline loops: CDR1 MRHNA, CDR2 SNTAGT. CDR3 DNA: TGTGCCAGCAGTGATCAGGACAGGGATACGCAGTATTTT. Its protein product is CASSDQDRDTQYF.

The CDR3 DNA reads TGTGCCAGCATCCGCGGGGGGGGATCATACGAGCAGTACTTC. It specifies CASIRGGGSYEQYF. The chain employs TRBV2 and TRBJ2-7; 9 nucleotides agree with TRBD2. Germline lookup yields CDR1 SNHLY and CDR2 FYNNEI. The CDR3 contains 14 residues. J lost 4 bases, V lost 7 bases, and 8 bases had no gene match. The entire variable domain, with the rest obtained from reference TRBV2 and TRBJ2-7, is as follows: EPEVTQTPSHQVTQMGQEVILRCVPISNHLYFYWYRQILGQKVEFLVSFYNNEISEKSEIFDDQFSVERPDGSNFTLKIRSTKLEDSAMYFCASIRGGGSYEQYFGPGTRLTVT.

Only a few counts were recorded for this clone. This chain uses TRBV6-5 with TRBJ1-5; D is ambiguous. The CDR3 extends over 13 amino acids. Looked up from germline, CDR1 is MNHEY and CDR2 is SVGAGI. The V end was cut by 6 bases, the J end by 0 bases, with 6 bases between. For the CDR3, the DNA is TGTGCCAGCAGACTCGATAGCAATCAGCCCCAGCATTTT. Translated: CASRLDSNQPQHF.

The sample holds a few counts of this clone. The chain has TRBV7-3 and TRBJ2-7; 8 nucleotides agree with TRBD1. V trimming: 5 bases; J trimming: 5 bases; junction bases outside the gene matches: 5. CDR1 is SGHTA and CDR2 is FQGTGA in the germline V gene. There are 13 residues in the CDR3. CDR3 loop: CASSLDRADEQYF. The CDR3 DNA follows: TGTGCCAGCAGCCTGGACAGGGCGGACGAGCAGTACTTC.

V is TRBV7-9 and J is TRBJ2-5, with TRBD1 matching 9 bases. The CDR3 loop spans 15 amino acids. Germline CDR1 and CDR2: SEHNR and FQNEAQ (reference sequence). V trimming: 0 bases; J trimming: 5 bases; junction bases outside the gene matches: 4. The CDR3 DNA is TGTGCCAGCAGCTTAGCGGCAGGGACAGGGGAGACCCAGTACTTC. Its translation is CASSLAAGTGETQYF.

The V gene is TRBV10-3, the J gene TRBJ2-5, with TRBD1 identical over 10 bases. The junction had 15 bases not matched to a gene; V was cut back by 7 bases and J by 1 base. Germline loops: CDR1 ENHRY, CDR2 SYGVKD. This CDR3 is 18 amino acids long. This CDR3 reads CAITVPGTGEGGQETQYF. The CDR3 nucleotides read TGTGCCATCACAGTGCCGGGGACAGGGGAAGGGGGCCAAGAGACCCAGTACTTC.

The chain has TRBV29-1 and TRBJ2-6; D uncertain. Deletions cut 4 bases from V and 1 base from J, with 5 bases between. The CDR3 consists of 13 residues. Germline V gene sequence: CDR1 SQVTM, CDR2 ANQGSEA. The CDR3 loop is CSVGASGANVLTF. CDR3 DNA: TGCAGCGTTGGCGCATCTGGGGCCAACGTCCTGACTTTC. The whole variable domain, filled in from reference TRBV29-1 and TRBJ2-6, reads SAVISQKPSRDICQRGTSLTIQCQVDSQVTMMFWYRQQPGQSLTLIATANQGSEATYESGFVIDKFPISRPNLTFSTLTVSNMSPEDSSIYLCSVGASGANVLTFGAGSRLTVL.

The chain links TRBV7-8 to TRBJ2-7; 14 bases match TRBD2. There are 17 residues in the CDR3. The V gene end was trimmed by 5 bases and the J gene end by 3 bases; junction bases not matched to a gene: 9. CDR1 SGHVS and CDR2 FQNEAQ come from the germline V gene. CDR3 coding DNA: TGTGCCAGCAGCAGAGGGCCCGGGACTAGCGGGGGCTACGAGCAGTACTTC. It encodes CASSRGPGTSGGYEQYF.

The V and J genes are TRBV4-3 and TRBJ2-1, with D maybe TRBD2 (6 bases). Germline V gene data show CDR1 as LGHNA and CDR2 as YSLEER. V shed 0 bases and J shed 0 bases, with 15 bases lying between them. CDR3 size: 18 residues. The DNA for the CDR3 is TGCGCCAGCAGCCAAGAGTACAGGCGGGGAAGCTCCTACAATGAGCAGTTCTTC. It codes for CASSQEYRRGSSYNEQFF.

The chain recombines TRBV3-1 (or the pseudogene TRBV3-2) with TRBJ1-2; a weak D match, TRBD1 (6 bases). Germline V gene data show CDR1 as LGHDT and CDR2 as YNNKEL (reference sequence). The V gene lost 9 bases and the J gene lost 1 base, with 9 bases spanning the gap. This CDR3 has 12 amino acids. The CDR3 is CASGQNNYGYTF. In DNA, the CDR3 is TGTGCCAGTGGACAGAATAACTATGGCTACACCTTC.

The rearrangement links TRBV19 to TRBJ1-5, with D possibly matching TRBD1 (6 bases). V lost 6 bases and J 6 bases, leaving 21 bases between the germline ends. CDR1 and CDR2 from the germline V gene are LNHDA and SQIVND (reference sequence). CDR3 size: 16 residues. DNA for the CDR3: TGTGCCAGTAGCTCACAGGGACACCTCGAGGGTCAGCCCCAGCATTTT. This sequence encodes CASSSQGHLEGQPQHF.

There are a few counts of this clone. V is TRBV4-1 and J is TRBJ2-4; 8 nucleotides agree with TRBD2. The CDR3 consists of 16 residues. Trimming cost V 1 base and J 9 bases; bases outside gene matches: 11. Germline V gene data show CDR1 as MGHRA and CDR2 as YSYEKL. CDR3 loop: CASSQGSSGARVIQYF. The CDR3 coding sequence is TGCGCCAGCAGCCAAGGGAGTAGCGGGGCCCGCGTCATTCAGTACTTC.

V is TRBV7-2 and J is TRBJ2-7; TRBD1 aligns across 9 bases. The CDR3 spans 15 residues. Losses at the gene ends were 6 bases for V and 2 bases for J; bases not matched to a gene: 8. Per germline, CDR1 SGHTA and CDR2 FQGNSA. CDR3 loop: CASSIQGQGTYEQYF. The CDR3 DNA sequence: TGTGCCAGCAGTATACAGGGACAGGGTACCTACGAGCAGTACTTC. Full variable domain (missing parts from reference TRBV7-2 and TRBJ2-7): GAGVSQSPSNKVTEKGKDVELRCDPISGHTALYWYRQSLGQGLEFLIYFQGNSAPDKSGLPSDRFSAERTGGSVSTLTIQRTQQEDSAVYLCASSIQGQGTYEQYFGPGTRLTVT.

This chain connects TRBV4-1 to TRBJ1-5; perhaps TRBD1 as D (5 bases). Germline CDR1 is MGHRA and CDR2 is YSYEKL. V lost 1 base and J 5 bases, leaving 21 bases between the germline ends. The CDR3 is 18 residues long. CDR3 amino acids: CASSQGASQGQSHQPQHF. CDR3 in DNA: TGCGCCAGCAGCCAAGGGGCATCCCAAGGACAATCGCATCAGCCCCAGCATTTT.

The genes are TRBV5-4 and TRBJ2-7, with D perhaps TRBD1 (5 bases). The CDR3 loop spans 17 amino acids. In germline, CDR1 is SGHNT, CDR2 YYREEE (reference sequence). The ends were cut back, 0 bases at V and 2 bases at J, with 18 bases in the middle. The CDR3 nucleotides read TGTGCCAGCAGCTTGGTTACGGGTGGCTCCAGGGCCTACGAGCAGTACTTC. It is translated as CASSLVTGGSRAYEQYF.

V usage is TRBV7-8 and J usage is TRBJ1-2; tentative D call: TRBD1 (5 bases). V was cut by 3 bases and J by 7 bases, with 12 bases left in between. Germline V CDR1 and CDR2: SGHVS, FQNEAQ. This CDR3 contains 13 residues. The CDR3 region is CASSFDSWSGYTF. The DNA of the CDR3 is TGTGCCAGCAGCTTTGACAGCTGGAGTGGCTACACCTTC.

The gene calls are TRBV9 and TRBJ1-4; D gene ambiguous. CDR3 length: 13 amino acids. Trimming took 4 bases from V and 8 from J, leaving 12 bases between them. Germline V gene lookup returns CDR1 SGDLS and CDR2 YYNGEE. The CDR3 sequence is CASSSSTREKLFF. The CDR3 DNA reads as TGTGCCAGCAGCTCCTCGACCAGGGAAAAACTGTTTTTT.

This clone has more than one count but fewer than ten. The gene calls are TRBV6-5 and TRBJ1-1, with D uncertain. The CDR3 loop spans 13 amino acids. Between the trimmed V and J ends, which lost 2 bases and 5 bases, there was a span of 9 bases. CDR1 is MNHEY, CDR2 SVGAGI, per germline. The CDR3 DNA sequence: TGTGCCAGCAGTTACAGGGCGGGAACTGAAGCTTTCTTT. Its protein is CASSYRAGTEAFF.

V gene TRBV11-2 combines with J gene TRBJ2-2; TRBD2 aligns across 8 bases. CDR3 length: 14 amino acids. Unmatched junction bases numbered 6, after V lost 8 bases and J lost 4 bases. Germline values: CDR1 SGHAT, CDR2 FQNNGV. This CDR3 reads CASPGGAVTGELFF. CDR3 sequence (DNA): TGTGCCAGCCCGGGGGGGGCAGTCACCGGGGAGCTGTTTTTT. Supplemented by reference TRBV11-2 and TRBJ2-2, the full variable domain reads EAGVAQSPRYKIIEKRQSVAFWCNPISGHATLYWYQQILGQGPKLLIQFQNNGVVDDSQLPKDRFSAERLKGVDSTLKIQPAKLEDSAVYLCASPGGAVTGELFFGEGSRLTVL.

The chain joins TRBV3-1 (or the pseudogene TRBV3-2) to TRBJ2-2; a weak D match, TRBD1 (6 bases). Trimming shortened V by 4 bases and J by 6 bases, and 9 bases separated the two germline ends. CDR3 length: 13 amino acids. CDR1 is LGHDT, CDR2 YNNKEL, per germline (reference sequence). CDR3 sequence reads: CASSPRQAGELFF. The CDR3 DNA sequence: TGTGCCAGCAGCCCTCGACAGGCCGGGGAGCTGTTTTTT.

This chain joins TRBV6-5 and TRBJ1-1; 9 nucleotides line up with TRBD1. Germline loops: CDR1 MNHEY, CDR2 SVGAGI. Losses at the gene ends were 5 bases for V and 11 bases for J; bases not matched to a gene: 15. This CDR3 spans 15 amino acids. CDR3: CASSRSGTGQGLAFF. The CDR3 DNA sequence: TGTGCCAGCAGTAGATCCGGGACAGGGCAGGGTTTGGCTTTCTTT.